Included here is one T cell receptor (beta chain) sequence, with context. The antigen remains unidentified. Subjects with ophthalmopathy showed a Clinical Activity Score no lower than 3, a NOSPECS grade no lower than 4, and a duration shorter than 3 months. PBMCs were derived from around 10 ml fresh peripheral blood. TCR beta CDR3 regions were amplified from RNA. HTBI primers drove first-round RT-PCR of the TCR CDR3. TCRdb re-derived calls from the multiplex PCR reads in MiXCR, one entry per CDR3 protein. Among fewer than 500,000 distinct CDR3 sequences listed, roughly 15% were seen once. These data come from a study of T cells in Graves' hyperthyroidism and ophthalmopathy. Trimming left V 6 bases short and J 5 bases short, with 17 bases between. The CDR3 covers 14 residues. Germline V gene sequence: CDR1 MNHNS, CDR2 SASEGT. Study observations and caveats: For ophthalmopathy, model prediction preceded onset by a median about 6.2 months.

The chain uses TRBV6-1 and TRBJ2-7; D is ambiguous. The source of this sequence is a woman aged 25-40 years with Graves' ophthalmopathy. Sequencing was performed on blood. CDR3 protein: CASSPVHTFDEQYF. Written as DNA, the CDR3 is TGTGCCAGCAGCCCGGTCCATACCTTTGACGAGCAGTACTTC.